This T cell receptor beta chain was obtained from a study of radiotherapy plus CTLA-4 blockade in lung cancer. Study-wide background: Among enrolled patients, 15% to 20% responded and 25% to 35% achieved disease control. General study results and limits: Response, reportedly, was best predicted by interferon-beta along with early blood T cell clone dynamics.

Receiving focal radiation plus CTLA-4 blockade with ipilimumab were patients who had chemo-refractory metastatic non-small-cell lung cancer. About this clone: As yet, its antigen is unknown.

The assay was immunoSEQ multiplex PCR, and TCRdb's table has in-frame clones only and misses some. There are roughly 92,000 clones in the sample; 86% occur only once, and about 2% lies in the top ten. CDR1 and CDR2 from the germline V gene are SGHAT and FQNNGV. The CDR3 is made up of 14 amino acids. J lost 5 bases, V lost 6 bases, and 4 bases had no gene match. This chain uses TRBV11-2 with TRBJ2-3, with TRBD2 matching 11 bases. The clonotype comes from a human donor with non-small cell lung cancer who had a partial response to radiotherapy plus ipilimumab. Specimen: peripheral blood, collected from a patient treated with radiotherapy plus ipilimumab. CDR3: CASRLGLAEDTQYF. In DNA, the CDR3 is TGTGCCAGCAGGCTGGGACTAGCGGAAGATACGCAGTATTTT.